The 30 T cell receptor beta chains reported below all come from one sample, sequenced in a study of blood T cell repertoires in COVID-19. The method was immunoSEQ multiplex PCR; TCRdb's version includes in-frame clones alone and lacks a portion of them. The data hold fewer than 300,000 clones, with around 90% observed a single time. The sequencing sample was made of PBMCs or T cells enriched from blood (not recorded which). The receptor source for this set is a woman in her 40s with acute COVID-19.

This clone was detected a few times. The rearrangement uses TRBV5-1 and TRBJ2-5; 7 nucleotides align to TRBD2. This CDR3 spans 16 amino acids. J was trimmed by 4 bases and V by 0 bases; bases with no gene match: 9. Germline V gene lookup returns CDR1 SGHRS and CDR2 YFSETQ. The CDR3 spells CASSLVGRENPETQYF. The CDR3 DNA sequence: TGCGCCAGCAGCTTGGTCGGGCGGGAGAATCCAGAGACCCAGTACTTC.

The rearrangement joins TRBV6-1 to TRBJ2-2; D perhaps matches TRBD1 (7 bases). V was pared by 2 bases and J by 5 bases, with 15 bases between. Germline CDR1 MNHNS, CDR2 SASEGT. This CDR3 is 16 amino acids long. The CDR3 nucleotides read TGTGCCAGCAGTGAATCCAGGGGGGCGGGGACCGGGGAGCTGTTTTTT. The encoded protein is CASSESRGAGTGELFF.

V and J are TRBV5-4 and TRBJ2-5, with D possibly being TRBD2 (6 bases). Germline V gene data show CDR1 as SGHNT and CDR2 as YYREEE (reference sequence). This CDR3 contains 13 residues. The V and J ends lost 2 bases and 5 bases respectively, with 10 bases between them. The chain's CDR3 is CASSFRGLETQYF. The CDR3 DNA follows: TGTGCCAGCAGCTTTCGGGGGTTGGAGACCCAGTACTTC. Full variable domain (outside the CDR3, taken from reference TRBV5-4 and TRBJ2-5): ETGVTQSPTHLIKTRGQQVTLRCSSQSGHNTVSWYQQALGQGPQFIFQYYREEENGRGNFPPRFSGLQFPNYSSELNVNALELDDSALYLCASSFRGLETQYFGPGTRLLVL.

The chain couples TRBV7-6 to TRBJ2-1, with 8 bases matching TRBD1. Per the germline V gene, CDR1 is SGHVS and CDR2 is FNYEAQ. J gave up 8 bases and V 5 bases, and 11 bases lay outside the gene matches. CDR3 length: 15 residues. The DNA for the CDR3 is TGTGCCAGCAGCCCGCGGACAGGGCCAGGTGATGAGCAGTTCTTC. Protein sequence: CASSPRTGPGDEQFF. Full variable domain (outside the CDR3, taken from reference TRBV7-6 and TRBJ2-1): GAGVSQSPRYKVTKRGQDVALRCDPISGHVSLYWYRQALGQGPEFLTYFNYEAQQDKSGLPNDRFSAERPEGSISTLTIQRTEQRDSAMYRCASSPRTGPGDEQFFGPGTRLTVL.

In the case of this clone: This same CDR3 is encoded by further DNA sequences in the sample. This chain joins TRBV28 and TRBJ1-5; 9 positions agree with TRBD1. Unmatched junction bases numbered 2, after V lost 4 bases and J lost 4 bases. The CDR3 runs 14 residues. Germline V gives CDR1 MDHEN, CDR2 SYDVKM. CDR3 DNA: TGTGCCAGCAGTTCCGGACAGGGGAATCAGCCCCAGCATTTT. Protein: CASSSGQGNQPQHF.

This chain uses TRBV5-1 with TRBJ2-7; 9 bases agree with TRBD2. The germline V gene has CDR1 SGHRS and CDR2 YFSETQ. The CDR3 has 15 amino acids. The V gene end was trimmed by 5 bases and the J gene end by 0 bases; junction bases not matched to a gene: 6. The CDR3 nucleotides are TGCGCCAGCAGACCTAGCGGGAAGAGCTCCTACGAGCAGTACTTC. Protein sequence: CASRPSGKSSYEQYF.

The rearrangement links TRBV4-2 to TRBJ1-5; TRBD1 aligns across 8 bases. Trimming cost V 1 base and J 9 bases; bases outside gene matches: 11. This CDR3 comprises 16 residues. Germline V gives CDR1 LGHNA, CDR2 YNFKEQ. The CDR3 sequence is CASSQVLGQAVLPQHF. In nucleotides, the CDR3 is TGTGCCAGCAGCCAAGTCCTGGGACAGGCTGTTTTGCCCCAGCATTTT.

V usage is TRBV11-2 and J usage is TRBJ2-1; 13 bases line up with TRBD2. The germline gives CDR1 SGHAT, CDR2 FQNNGV. The junction had 8 bases not matched to a gene; V was cut back by 5 bases and J by 7 bases. There are 16 residues in the CDR3. The CDR3 bases are TGTGCCAGCAGCATACAACTAGCGGGGGGGCAAAATGAGCAGTTCTTC. It codes for CASSIQLAGGQNEQFF. The complete variable domain, with remaining parts taken from reference TRBV11-2 and TRBJ2-1, reads EAGVAQSPRYKIIEKRQSVAFWCNPISGHATLYWYQQILGQGPKLLIQFQNNGVVDDSQLPKDRFSAERLKGVDSTLKIQPAKLEDSAVYLCASSIQLAGGQNEQFFGPGTRLTVL.

V is TRBV4-3 and J is TRBJ2-1, with 7 bases that match TRBD2. The V segment lost 0 bases and the J segment 7 bases; nucleotides outside the gene matches: 0. This CDR3 has 13 amino acids. Germline V gene lookup returns CDR1 LGHNA and CDR2 YSLEER. CDR3 nucleotides: TGCGCCAGCAGCCAAGATAGCGGGAATGAGCAGTTCTTC. It codes for CASSQDSGNEQFF.

The rearrangement joins TRBV10-3 to TRBJ1-1; the match to TRBD1 covers 7 bases. J gave up 0 bases and V 6 bases, and 1 base lay outside the gene matches. CDR1 and CDR2 (germline): ENHRY, SYGVKD. The CDR3 has 13 amino acids. The CDR3 nucleotides are TGTGCCATCAGGGGGACAGTGAACACTGAAGCTTTCTTT. Amino acid sequence: CAIRGTVNTEAFF.

The chain employs TRBV2 and TRBJ2-3; possible D gene TRBD2, 5 bases. The V gene's germline CDR1 is SNHLY and CDR2 FYNNEI. The CDR3 has 14 amino acids. Trimming left V 11 bases short and J 2 bases short, with 17 bases between. Written as DNA, the CDR3 is TGTGCCTGCAACCTAGCTCGTTCCACAGATACGCAGTATTTT. The encoded protein is CACNLARSTDTQYF.

The chain is built from TRBV6-6 and TRBJ2-7; tentatively, D is TRBD2 (7 bases). Germline CDR1 is MNHNY and CDR2 is SVGAGI (reference sequence). Trimming removed 8 bases from V and 13 bases from J, with 15 bases in between. CDR3 size: 10 residues. CDR3 loop: CASVGGLVYF. As DNA, the CDR3 is TGTGCCAGCGTCGGGGGGCTGGTATACTTC.

The chain is built from TRBV18 and TRBJ2-2, with 7 bases identical to TRBD2. The V segment lost 4 bases and the J segment 2 bases; nucleotides outside the gene matches: 4. Germline V lookup: CDR1 KGHSH, CDR2 LQKENI. This CDR3 region has 15 residues. In DNA form, the CDR3 reads TGTGCCAGCTCACTCGCTAGCGGAAACACCGGGGAGCTGTTTTTT. Translating gives CASSLASGNTGELFF.

V usage is TRBV25-1 and J usage is TRBJ1-6; a possible D gene is TRBD1 (5 bases). V dropped 3 bases and J dropped 7 bases, with 13 bases sitting between them. There are 15 residues in the CDR3. From germline, CDR1 is MGHDK and CDR2 SYGVNS. This CDR3 reads CASSESAGGNSPLHF. CDR3 bases: TGTGCCAGCAGTGAGTCCGCCGGGGGGAATTCACCCCTCCACTTT. Together with reference TRBV25-1 and TRBJ1-6, the CDR3 gives the full variable domain: EADIYQTPRYLVIGTGKKITLECSQTMGHDKMYWYQQDPGMELHLIHYSYGVNSTEKGDLSSESTVSRIRTEHFPLTLESARPSHTSQYLCASSESAGGNSPLHFGNGTRLTVT.

V gene TRBV6-2 or TRBV6-3 combines with J gene TRBJ1-1; D is undetermined. Germline V CDR1 and CDR2: MNHEY, SVGEGT. Trimming removed 8 bases from V and 5 bases from J, with 15 bases in between. This CDR3 contains 13 residues. CDR3 coding DNA: TGTGCCAGCCGCCCGACGGGTGAAACTGAAGCTTTCTTT. It codes for CASRPTGETEAFF.

This chain uses TRBV5-1 with TRBJ1-1; 8 bases match TRBD1. The CDR3 totals 16 residues. CDR1 SGHRS and CDR2 YFSETQ come from the germline V gene. V shed 1 base, J shed 0 bases, and the junction held 5 bases outside the gene matches. CDR3 DNA sequence: TGCGCCAGCAGCTTGTGGGCAGGGGGCATGAACACTGAAGCTTTCTTT. It specifies CASSLWAGGMNTEAFF.

The chain links TRBV5-1 to TRBJ2-3; D perhaps matches TRBD2 (7 bases). The CDR3 has 16 residues. The V end was cut by 2 bases, the J end by 5 bases, with 18 bases between. Germline V gene data show CDR1 as SGHRS and CDR2 as YFSETQ. The CDR3 loop reads CASSFGAGAGGDTQYF. CDR3 in DNA: TGCGCCAGCAGCTTTGGGGCGGGGGCCGGGGGAGATACGCAGTATTTT.

This clone was observed once. The rearrangement uses TRBV28 and TRBJ1-5, with D possibly matching TRBD1 (5 bases). V was pared by 6 bases and J by 0 bases, with 15 bases between. Germline CDR1 reads MDHEN; CDR2 reads SYDVKM. This CDR3 is built from 16 residues. CDR3 amino acids: CASRMGGIYSNQPQHF. The CDR3 coding sequence is TGTGCCAGCAGGATGGGGGGAATTTATAGCAATCAGCCCCAGCATTTT. Using reference TRBV28 and TRBJ1-5 for the parts outside the CDR3, the full variable domain is DVKVTQSSRYLVKRTGEKVFLECVQDMDHENMFWYRQDPGLGLRLIYFSYDVKMKEKGDIPEGYSVSREKKERFSLILESASTNQTSMYLCASRMGGIYSNQPQHFGDGTRLSIL.

V is TRBV5-1 and J is TRBJ2-7, with TRBD1 identical over 8 bases. Germline V gene data show CDR1 as SGHRS and CDR2 as YFSETQ. The CDR3 runs to 13 residues. Germline trimming cut 7 bases from V and 3 bases from J; bases unmatched to any gene: 6. The CDR3 coding sequence is TGCGCCAGCGGGAAGACAGGGGACTACGAGCAGTACTTC. Amino acid sequence: CASGKTGDYEQYF.

This rearrangement joins TRBV6-1 to TRBJ2-5; TRBD2 aligns across 13 bases. Germline-derived CDR1 and CDR2 are MNHNS and SASEGT. Germline trimming cut 2 bases from V and 1 base from J; bases unmatched to any gene: 4. CDR3 length equals 17 residues. The CDR3 loop reads CASSESGTSGAQETQYF. In nucleotides, the CDR3 is TGTGCCAGCAGTGAATCCGGGACTAGCGGGGCCCAAGAGACCCAGTACTTC.

This chain links TRBV4-1 with TRBJ2-3; 8 positions agree with TRBD2. Germline CDR1 reads MGHRA; CDR2 reads YSYEKL. The length of the CDR3 is 16 residues. With V trimmed by 1 base and J by 0 bases, 3 bases remained unmatched. The CDR3, as DNA: TGCGCCAGCAGCCAAGGCGGGGGGCTTAGCACAGATACGCAGTATTTT. It encodes CASSQGGGLSTDTQYF.

The J gene is TRBJ2-7, the V gene TRBV27; D may be TRBD1 (5 bases). V was cut by 6 bases and J by 3 bases, with 12 bases left in between. CDR1 and CDR2 from the germline V gene are MNHEY and SMNVEV (reference sequence). The CDR3 is 13 residues long. The CDR3 spells CASRKGRGYEQYF. Here the CDR3 DNA reads TGTGCCAGCAGGAAAGGTAGGGGCTACGAGCAGTACTTC.

The V and J genes are TRBV9 and TRBJ1-1; D is possibly TRBD1 (5 bases). The CDR3 length is 17 residues. V was clipped by 3 bases and J by 7 bases, with 25 bases between them. The germline V gene encodes CDR1 SGDLS and CDR2 YYNGEE. CDR3 residues: CASSGKPGTSSFGEAFF. CDR3 coding DNA: TGTGCCAGCAGCGGCAAACCGGGGACTAGTAGTTTCGGTGAAGCTTTCTTT.

The chain couples TRBV21-1 to TRBJ2-7; the table's TRBD1 call for D was not verified on the DNA. TRBV21-1 is classified as a pseudogene. The CDR3 runs 17 residues. The CDR3 DNA follows: TGTGCCAGCAGCCCCACTATAACACAGGGCCATCAGGACGAGCAGTACTTC. Protein product: CASSPTITQGHQDEQYF.

The chain recombines TRBV2 with TRBJ1-5; no firm D call. Germline lookup yields CDR1 SNHLY and CDR2 FYNNEI. The CDR3 consists of 13 residues. V lost 6 bases and J 4 bases, leaving 10 bases between the germline ends. The CDR3 here is CASSPGENQPQHF. In DNA form, the CDR3 reads TGTGCCAGCAGCCCGGGAGAAAATCAGCCCCAGCATTTT.

The CDR3 here is CASRQGGEKLFF. The CDR3, as DNA: TGTGCCAGCAGACAGGGTGGGGAAAAACTGTTTTTT. The genes are TRBV28 and TRBJ1-4; D may be TRBD1 (6 bases). The CDR3 loop spans 12 amino acids. Trimming cost V 6 bases and J 8 bases, with 10 bases left between them. Germline lookup yields CDR1 MDHEN and CDR2 SYDVKM.

The gene calls are TRBV3-1 (or the pseudogene TRBV3-2) and TRBJ2-7, with D maybe TRBD1 (6 bases). Trimming stripped 4 bases from V and 3 bases from J, with 16 bases between. Germline V lookup: CDR1 LGHDT, CDR2 YNNKEL (reference sequence). CDR3 size: 15 residues. The CDR3 is CASSLRGAPDYEQYF. The CDR3 bases are TGTGCCAGCAGCCTCAGGGGCGCCCCTGACTACGAGCAGTACTTC.

For the CDR3, the DNA is TGTGCCAGCAGCTTAGCTCGGGCTAGCGGGTACAATGAGCAGTTCTTC. It is translated as CASSLARASGYNEQFF. V usage is TRBV7-6 and J usage is TRBJ2-1, with 8 bases lining up with TRBD2. J lost 4 bases, V lost 0 bases, and 5 bases had no gene match. Germline V gene lookup returns CDR1 SGHVS and CDR2 FNYEAQ. The CDR3 is 16 amino acids.

V usage is TRBV9 and J usage is TRBJ1-1; 8 bases match TRBD1. The CDR3 totals 14 residues. The germline CDR1 and CDR2 sequences are SGDLS and YYNGEE. V was pared by 4 bases and J by 6 bases, with 8 bases of the junction left unmatched. The CDR3 sequence is CASSLTDRGAEAFF. The CDR3, as DNA: TGTGCCAGCAGCCTTACCGACAGGGGTGCTGAAGCTTTCTTT.

The chain has TRBV2 and TRBJ2-7; 11 bases are a match to TRBD2. Germline V gene sequence: CDR1 SNHLY, CDR2 FYNNEI. The CDR3 runs to 17 residues. V lost 7 bases, J lost 4 bases, and 15 bases stayed unmatched. The CDR3 is CASKERLAGQRLYEQYF. CDR3 DNA: TGTGCCAGCAAGGAGAGACTAGCGGGACAAAGATTATACGAGCAGTACTTC.